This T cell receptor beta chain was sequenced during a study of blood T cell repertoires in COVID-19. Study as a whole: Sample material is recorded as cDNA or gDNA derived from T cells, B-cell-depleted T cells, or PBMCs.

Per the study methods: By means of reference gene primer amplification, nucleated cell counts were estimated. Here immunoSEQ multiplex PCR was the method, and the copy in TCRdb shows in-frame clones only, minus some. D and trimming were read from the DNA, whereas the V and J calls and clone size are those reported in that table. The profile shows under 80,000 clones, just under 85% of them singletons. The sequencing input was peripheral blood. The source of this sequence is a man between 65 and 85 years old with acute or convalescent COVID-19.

The CDR3 is CASSHSPYTDTQYF. CDR3 nucleotides: TGTGCCAGCAGTCACTCCCCCTACACAGATACGCAGTATTTT. The chain carries TRBV25-1 and TRBJ2-3; D gene unclear. Germline CDR1 is MGHDK and CDR2 is SYGVNS. This CDR3 has 14 residues. V lost 5 bases, J lost 2 bases, and 11 bases lay in between.